Listed below are T cell receptor beta chains from one sample, sequenced in a study of Graves' ophthalmopathy and Graves' hyperthyroidism. TCRdb ran MiXCR on the multiplex PCR reads and lists one entry per CDR3 protein. This sample yields 650,000 to 900,000 distinct CDR3 sequences, of which 40% are seen a single time; roughly 46% belongs to the top ten. Sequencing used peripheral blood. The receptors come from an adult man with Graves' ophthalmopathy. Both conserved end residues are part of each CDR3. Fields, in order: clone size, J gene, V gene, D gene, CDR3 protein, CDR3 DNA. The D gene is left open where the match is weak. Only some rows state a clone size, as once, few, many or a class for expanded clones.

many | TRBJ2-5 | TRBV15 | NA | CATSRDGTDQETQYF | TGTGCCACCAGCAGAGATGGGACGGACCAAGAGACCCAGTACTTC
many | TRBJ1-1 | TRBV7-9 | NA | CASSLGGLQTRDEAFF | TGTGCCAGCAGCTTAGGAGGGTTGCAGACAAGAGATGAAGCTTTCTTT
many | TRBJ1-1 | TRBV12-3/TRBV12-4 | NA | CASSQKSDTEAFF | TGTGCCAGCAGCCAAAAGTCCGACACTGAAGCTTTCTTT
NA | TRBJ1-2 | TRBV29-1 | NA | CAWNAQGYGYTF | TGTGCCTGGAACGCCCAGGGGTATGGCTACACCTTC
many | TRBJ2-7 | TRBV2 | TRBD2 | CASALRRENVEQYF | TGTGCCAGCGCCCTCCGGCGGGAGAATGTCGAGCAGTACTTC
many | TRBJ2-5 | TRBV20-1 | NA | CSARDLLGAETQYF | TGCAGTGCTAGAGATCTGTTGGGAGCGGAGACCCAGTACTTC
NA | TRBJ2-5 | TRBV25-1 | TRBD2 | CASSQVSGGVQETQYF | TGTGCCAGCAGCCAAGTGAGCGGGGGGGTTCAAGAGACCCAGTACTTC
NA | TRBJ1-1 | TRBV10-3 | NA | CAISEGTNTEAFF | TGTGCCATCAGTGAAGGTACCAACACTGAAGCTTTCTTT
many | TRBJ2-6 | TRBV5-1 | NA | CASSLGLNSGANVLTF | TGCGCCAGCAGCTTGGGACTGAACTCTGGGGCCAACGTCCTGACTTTC
few | TRBJ1-1 | TRBV7-9 | TRBD1 | CASSLRQGGNTEAFF | TGTGCCAGCAGCCTCCGACAGGGTGGGAACACTGAAGCTTTCTTT
NA | TRBJ1-6 | TRBV25-1 | TRBD1 | CASSPRNRGNSPLHF | TGTGCCAGCAGTCCGCGAAACAGGGGGAATTCACCCCTCCACTTT
few | TRBJ2-7 | TRBV7-9 | TRBD1 | CASSPVGQGAREQYF | TGTGCCAGCAGCCCGGTAGGACAGGGGGCGCGCGAGCAGTACTTC
NA | TRBJ2-7 | TRBV2 | TRBD2 | CASSYSSWAGVSGEQYF | TGTGCCAGCAGTTACTCGAGCTGGGCGGGAGTATCGGGCGAGCAGTACTTC
NA | TRBJ1-4 | TRBV19 | NA | CASAREVEKLFF | TGTGCCAGTGCCCGGGAGGTTGAAAAACTGTTTTTT
NA | TRBJ1-1 | TRBV20-1 | TRBD1 | CSARGGQGENTEAFF | TGCAGTGCTAGGGGCGGACAGGGGGAGAACACTGAAGCTTTCTTT
NA | TRBJ1-2 | TRBV7-9 | NA | CASTSGILYGYTF | TGTGCCAGCACCTCCGGGATCCTCTATGGCTACACCTTC
few | TRBJ2-5 | TRBV2 | TRBD1 | CASSKTGGLAQETQYF | TGTGCCAGCAGTAAGACAGGGGGTTTGGCTCAAGAGACCCAGTACTTC
few | TRBJ1-1 | TRBV20-1 | NA | CSARDYGRGVDTEAFF | TGCAGTGCTAGAGATTACGGGCGGGGGGTGGATACTGAAGCTTTCTTT
NA | TRBJ2-5 | TRBV2 | NA | CASSAQGSGRETQYF | TGTGCCAGCAGTGCCCAAGGCAGCGGCAGGGAGACCCAGTACTTC
NA | TRBJ1-1 | TRBV9 | NA | CASSVPRQAGDTEAFF | TGTGCCAGCAGCGTTCCGCGACAGGCGGGAGACACTGAAGCTTTCTTT
NA | TRBJ2-2 | TRBV19 | NA | CASGDNRSADTGELFF | TGTGCCAGTGGTGATAACAGGTCTGCAGACACCGGGGAGCTGTTTTTT
many | TRBJ2-5 | TRBV12-3/TRBV12-4 | NA | CASSKETQYF | TGTGCCAGCAGTAAAGAGACCCAGTACTTC
NA | TRBJ1-3 | TRBV2 | NA | CASSELEGGSGNTIYF | TGTGCCAGCAGTGAATTGGAAGGGGGCTCTGGAAACACCATATATTTT
many | TRBJ1-4 | TRBV2 | NA | CASSENRVNEKLFF | TGTGCCAGCAGTGAAAACAGGGTGAATGAAAAACTGTTTTTT
few | TRBJ2-7 | TRBV7-9 | NA | CASSPRRQTYEQYF | TGTGCCAGCAGCCCAAGAAGGCAGACCTACGAGCAGTACTTC
many | TRBJ1-2 | TRBV2 | NA | CASSEGRQGSYGYTF | TGTGCCAGCAGTGAAGGTCGACAAGGGAGCTATGGCTACACCTTC
many | TRBJ2-7 | TRBV19 | TRBD1 | CASSPGQLYEQYF | TGTGCCAGTAGCCCGGGACAGCTCTACGAGCAGTACTTC
few | TRBJ1-3 | TRBV7-8 | NA | CASTQGVSGNTIYF | TGTGCCAGCACCCAGGGAGTTTCTGGAAACACCATATATTTT
many | TRBJ2-5 | TRBV7-9 | NA | CASSRQGETQYF | TGTGCCAGCAGTCGCCAAGGCGAGACCCAGTACTTC
many | TRBJ2-2 | TRBV10-1 | TRBD1 | CASSPGTGATGELFF | TGCGCCAGCAGCCCCGGGACAGGAGCTACCGGGGAGCTGTTTTTT
many | TRBJ1-6 | TRBV19 | NA | CASSLRSGASPLHF | TGTGCCAGTAGTCTCCGGTCGGGGGCTTCACCCCTCCACTTT
NA | TRBJ2-7 | TRBV6-1 | NA | CASSRAAPHSYEQYF | TGTGCCAGCAGTCGGGCGGCACCGCATTCCTACGAGCAGTACTTC
many | TRBJ1-5 | TRBV15 | NA | CATSRASKGTNQPQHF | TGTGCCACCAGCAGAGCCTCGAAGGGGACTAATCAGCCCCAGCATTTT
NA | TRBJ2-1 | TRBV29-1 | TRBD1 | CSAAGTGGGGEQFF | TGCAGCGCGGCCGGGACAGGGGGCGGGGGTGAGCAGTTCTTC
NA | TRBJ1-1 | TRBV6-6 | NA | CASSYTGRQTEAFF | TGTGCCAGCAGTTACACGGGTCGTCAAACTGAAGCTTTCTTT
NA | TRBJ2-7 | TRBV7-9 | NA | CASSPTGRGLSYGQYF | TGTGCCAGCAGCCCGACGGGGCGGGGACTTTCCTACGGGCAGTACTTC
NA | TRBJ1-6 | TRBV7-2 | NA | CASSPAIWGGFLGSYNSPLHF | TGTGCCAGCAGCCCCGCAATTTGGGGGGGATTCTTGGGCTCCTATAATTCACCCCTCCACTTT
NA | TRBJ1-2 | TRBV20-1 | TRBD1 | CSASPGQAYGYTF | TGCAGTGCTAGCCCGGGACAGGCCTATGGCTACACCTTC
NA | TRBJ2-2 | TRBV20-1 | NA | CSASADNTGELFF | TGCAGTGCTAGCGCTGATAACACCGGGGAGCTGTTTTTT
NA | TRBJ1-2 | TRBV7-9 | NA | CASSPLGDLANYGYTF | TGTGCCAGCAGCCCCTTGGGAGATTTGGCCAACTATGGCTACACCTTC
many | TRBJ2-5 | TRBV29-1 | TRBD2 | CSVGTGRAGETQYF | TGCAGCGTTGGCACCGGGAGAGCGGGGGAGACCCAGTACTTC
NA | TRBJ2-5 | TRBV2 | NA | CASSLSTGRETQYF | TGTGCCAGCAGTTTATCTACAGGGAGGGAGACCCAGTACTTC
few | TRBJ2-5 | TRBV7-9 | TRBD2 | CASSLRLAGPQETQYF | TGTGCCAGCAGCCTTCGACTAGCGGGGCCCCAAGAGACCCAGTACTTC
NA | TRBJ1-2 | TRBV20-1 | NA | CSARDVADNYGYTF | TGCAGTGCTAGAGATGTCGCAGACAACTATGGCTACACCTTC
few | TRBJ2-3 | TRBV7-9 | NA | CASSLPHTHTDTQYF | TGTGCCAGCAGCTTACCGCACACACACACAGATACGCAGTATTTT